This T cell receptor beta chain was identified during a study of T cell responses to AZD1222 COVID-19 vaccine. Profiled with immunoSEQ multiplex PCR; TCRdb holds only in-frame clones, not every one. The sample includes roughly 66,000 clones, roughly 82% of them seen just once. Looked up from germline, CDR1 is MNHEY and CDR2 is SVGAGI. V was clipped by 6 bases and J by 9 bases; unmatched bases: 10. CDR3 length: 14 residues. The clonotype comes from an adult in good health. The genes are TRBV6-5 and TRBJ2-1; 8 bases match TRBD1. The sequences come from peripheral blood, collected on day 0 of AZD1222 vaccination. CDR3 protein: CASSLQGVTGEQFF. CDR3 bases: TGTGCCAGCAGCTTACAGGGGGTAACGGGTGAGCAGTTCTTC.